This T cell receptor beta chain was sequenced during a study of T cell changes during pregnancy in multiple sclerosis. Clones were read by immunoSEQ multiplex PCR, and TCRdb kept only the in-frame ones, dropping some. The sample records under 95,000 clones, 85% to 95% being singletons. Germline CDR1 is SGHTA and CDR2 is FQGNSA. The ends lost 5 bases at V and 4 bases at J; junction bases unmatched: 9. The CDR3 length is 15 residues. The sample here was peripheral blood, taken after pregnancy. The chain carries TRBV7-2 and TRBJ2-3; 7 bases map to TRBD2. This TCR came from a female donor with multiple sclerosis, enrolled in a pregnancy study. This CDR3 is CASSSRGEGADTQYF. The CDR3 region has the DNA TGTGCCAGCAGCAGCCGGGGGGAAGGGGCAGATACGCAGTATTTT.